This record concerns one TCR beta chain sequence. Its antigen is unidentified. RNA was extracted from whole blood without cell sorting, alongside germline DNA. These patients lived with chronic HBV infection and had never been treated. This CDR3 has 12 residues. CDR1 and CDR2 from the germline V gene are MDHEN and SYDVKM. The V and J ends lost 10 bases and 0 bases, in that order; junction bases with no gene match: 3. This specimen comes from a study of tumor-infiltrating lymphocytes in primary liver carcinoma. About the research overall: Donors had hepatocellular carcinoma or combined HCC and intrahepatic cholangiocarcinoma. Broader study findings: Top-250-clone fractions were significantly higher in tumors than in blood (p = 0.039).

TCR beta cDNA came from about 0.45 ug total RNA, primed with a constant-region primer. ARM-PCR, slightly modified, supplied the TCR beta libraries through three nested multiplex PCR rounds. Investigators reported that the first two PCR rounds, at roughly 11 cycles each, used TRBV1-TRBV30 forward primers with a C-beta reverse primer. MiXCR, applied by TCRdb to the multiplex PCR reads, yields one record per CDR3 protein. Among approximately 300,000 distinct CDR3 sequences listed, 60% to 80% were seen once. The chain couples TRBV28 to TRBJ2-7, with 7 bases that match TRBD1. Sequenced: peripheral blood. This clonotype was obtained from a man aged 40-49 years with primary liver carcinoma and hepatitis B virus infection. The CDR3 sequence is CATRDSSYEQYF. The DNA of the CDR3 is TGTGCCACCCGGGACAGCTCCTACGAGCAGTACTTC. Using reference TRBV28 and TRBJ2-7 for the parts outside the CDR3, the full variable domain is DVKVTQSSRYLVKRTGEKVFLECVQDMDHENMFWYRQDPGLGLRLIYFSYDVKMKEKGDIPEGYSVSREKKERFSLILESASTNQTSMYLCATRDSSYEQYFGPGTRLTVT.